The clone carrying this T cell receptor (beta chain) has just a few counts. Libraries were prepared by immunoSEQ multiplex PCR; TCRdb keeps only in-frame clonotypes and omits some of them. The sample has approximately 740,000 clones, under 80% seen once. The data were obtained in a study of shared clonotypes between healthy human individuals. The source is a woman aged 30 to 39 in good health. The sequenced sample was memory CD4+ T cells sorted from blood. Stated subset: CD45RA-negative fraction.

For the CDR3, the DNA is TGTGCCAGCAGCTTCGGGGGAGTAGGGCTCTCTGGGGCCAACGTCCTGACTTTC. This sequence encodes CASSFGGVGLSGANVLTF. The V gene is TRBV5-5, the J gene TRBJ2-6, with D tentatively TRBD2 (6 bases). The V end was cut by 2 bases, the J end by 0 bases, with 15 bases between. This CDR3 is built from 18 residues. Germline loops: CDR1 SGHKS, CDR2 YYEKEE (reference sequence).